This T cell receptor (beta chain) comes out of a study of blood T cell repertoires in COVID-19. Study-level information: The samples span acute and convalescent COVID-19 from the United States, Italy and Spain. Sources were T cells, B-cell-depleted T cells, or PBMCs; the material itself was cDNA or gDNA.

As processed by the authors: Amplifying reference gene primers gave estimates of nucleated cell counts. The repertoire was sequenced with immunoSEQ multiplex PCR; TCRdb's copy has only in-frame clones and lacks some. D and trimming come from the DNA, and the V and J calls and clone size come from that table. The table shows over 85,000 clones, with about nine tenths occurring only once. The length of the CDR3 is 18 residues. Sequencing input: peripheral blood. The chain carries TRBV21-1 and TRBJ1-1; TRBD1, the D gene given by the table, was not confirmed from the DNA. TRBV21-1 is noted as a pseudogene. This sequence was found in a young man with acute or convalescent COVID-19. The CDR3 sequence is CASSKKKGGRTGDTEAFF. For the CDR3, the DNA is TGTGCCAGCAGCAAAAAAAAAGGGGGACGAACAGGGGACACTGAAGCTTTCTTT.